These 14 T cell receptor beta chains came from one sample sequenced in a study of T cells in Graves' hyperthyroidism and ophthalmopathy. RNA transcripts yielded amplified TCR beta CDR3 regions. With the HTBI primer set, the TCR CDR3 went through a first round of RT-PCR. TCRdb reprocessed the multiplex PCR reads via MiXCR and lists one record per CDR3 protein. The table lists fewer than 650,000 distinct CDR3 sequences, around 15% of them singletons, with around 14% in the top ten. The source material was blood. These receptors originate from a woman aged 40 to 50 with Graves' hyperthyroidism.

This clonotype was observed many times. V is TRBV11-2 and J is TRBJ1-6; TRBD1 might be the D (5 bases). V was trimmed by 9 bases and J by 10 bases, leaving 16 bases between them. CDR3 length: 13 amino acids. CDR1 SGHAT and CDR2 FQNNGV come from the germline V gene. The CDR3 coding sequence is TGTGCCAGTCAAAGGGGTTTTGGCTCACCCCTCCACTTT. Protein product: CASQRGFGSPLHF.

In its sample, this clonotype was seen many times. This chain connects TRBV11-3 to TRBJ2-7; D gene uncertain. This CDR3 comprises 13 residues. V lost 5 bases to trimming and J lost 6 bases, with 14 bases between them. CDR1 is SGHNT and CDR2 is YENEEA in the germline V gene. Written as DNA, the CDR3 is TGTGCCAGCAGCGGATTCGGTGACGGCGAGCAGTACTTC. Protein sequence: CASSGFGDGEQYF.

This clonotype is labeled as medium-sized. This chain links TRBV3-1 with TRBJ2-5; D is ambiguous. The CDR3 sequence is 11 residues long. Trimming removed 1 base at V and 5 bases at J, with 2 bases between. Germline assignment: CDR1 LGHDT and CDR2 YNNKEL (reference sequence). Written as DNA, the CDR3 is TGTGCCAGCAGCCAAGGGGAGACCCAGTACTTC. It translates to CASSQGETQYF.

This clonotype was picked up a small number of times. J is TRBJ1-4 and V is TRBV6-2 or TRBV6-3, with D maybe TRBD1 (5 bases). This CDR3 comprises 16 residues. V was trimmed by 2 bases and J by 1 base, leaving 11 bases between them. CDR1 is MNHEY and CDR2 is SVGEGT in the germline V gene. The DNA of the CDR3 is TGTGCCAGCAGTTACGGCAGGGAGGGAACTAATGAAAAACTGTTTTTT. As protein: CASSYGREGTNEKLFF.

This clonotype was counted ten times or more. This rearrangement joins TRBV9 to TRBJ1-6; no firm D call. The CDR3 extends over 14 amino acids. From germline, CDR1 is SGDLS and CDR2 YYNGEE. V was pared by 1 base and J by 7 bases, with 9 bases between. The CDR3, as DNA: TGTGCCAGCAGCGTATTTTCCTGGAATTCACCCCTCCACTTT. This translates into CASSVFSWNSPLHF.

The chain recombines TRBV5-5 with TRBJ1-2; D unresolved. The V and J ends lost 4 bases and 5 bases respectively, with 18 bases between them. The CDR3 is 15 residues long. Germline V gene sequence: CDR1 SGHKS, CDR2 YYEKEE (reference sequence). The CDR3 loop reads CASSPAGFGSYGYTF. CDR3 nucleotide sequence: TGTGCCAGCAGCCCGGCCGGGTTCGGGTCGTATGGCTACACCTTC. Full variable domain (outside the CDR3, taken from reference TRBV5-5 and TRBJ1-2): DAGVTQSPTHLIKTRGQQVTLRCSPISGHKSVSWYQQVLGQGPQFIFQYYEKEERGRGNFPDRFSARQFPNYSSELNVNALLLGDSALYLCASSPAGFGSYGYTFGSGTRLTVV.

V and J are TRBV27 and TRBJ2-2; TRBD1 might be the D (6 bases). The CDR3 extends over 15 amino acids. Trimming stripped 6 bases from V and 0 bases from J, with 11 bases between. Looked up from germline, CDR1 is MNHEY and CDR2 is SMNVEV (reference sequence). This CDR3 reads CASRTTGPNTGELFF. DNA for the CDR3: TGTGCCAGCAGAACTACAGGGCCGAACACCGGGGAGCTGTTTTTT.

This clonotype was counted only a few times. The chain is built from TRBV19 and TRBJ2-7; the D gene is possibly TRBD1 (6 bases). V lost 2 bases to trimming and J lost 4 bases, with 18 bases between them. This CDR3 is 16 amino acids long. Germline lookup yields CDR1 LNHDA and CDR2 SQIVND (reference sequence). The CDR3 sequence is CASSISLGDRRYEQYF. The DNA for the CDR3 is TGTGCCAGTAGTATAAGTCTAGGAGACAGGAGGTACGAGCAGTACTTC.

This clonotype was seen at least ten times. V gene TRBV3-1 combines with J gene TRBJ2-7, with 8 bases identical to TRBD2. The CDR3 sequence is 18 residues long. Germline CDR1 is LGHDT and CDR2 is YNNKEL (reference sequence). Losses at the gene ends were 2 bases for V and 0 bases for J; bases not matched to a gene: 12. The DNA for the CDR3 is TGTGCCAGCAGCCAATACGTCCTAGCGGGCGCAAGCTCCTACGAGCAGTACTTC. Its protein is CASSQYVLAGASSYEQYF.

This clonotype was seen at least ten times. The chain carries TRBV12-3 or TRBV12-4 and TRBJ2-5; TRBD2 agrees at 9 bases. CDR3 size: 14 residues. V gave up 6 bases and J gave up 1 base; unmatched junction bases: 3. DNA of the CDR3: TGTGCCAGCAGCCCTAGCGGGACCCAAGAGACCCAGTACTTC. Translating gives CASSPSGTQETQYF.

The chain is built from TRBV29-1 and TRBJ2-1; the match to TRBD2 covers 10 bases. The trim removed 6 bases at V and 10 bases at J, leaving 6 bases unmatched. The germline CDR1 and CDR2 sequences are SQVTM and ANQGSEA. The CDR3 length is 12 residues. CDR3 nucleotide sequence: TGCAGCGTCCACCCGACTAGCGGGGAGCAGTTCTTC. Protein product: CSVHPTSGEQFF.

CDR3 sequence (DNA): TGTGCCAGCAGTGCAGGGGGCGTAAGGGTTGGGGCCAACGTCCTGACTTTC. Amino acids: CASSAGGVRVGANVLTF. The chain uses TRBV6-1 and TRBJ2-6, with TRBD1 matching over 8 bases. The CDR3 length is 17 residues. The trim removed 4 bases at V and 3 bases at J, leaving 8 bases unmatched. CDR1 and CDR2 from the germline V gene are MNHNS and SASEGT.

This chain connects TRBV12-3 or TRBV12-4 to TRBJ1-4, with 11 positions matching TRBD1. Trimming at V came to 6 bases and at J to 8 bases, leaving 14 bases not matched to a gene. The CDR3 spans 17 residues. This CDR3 is CASRSRPGQGVEEKLFF. As DNA, the CDR3 is TGTGCCAGCAGAAGTCGACCGGGACAGGGGGTTGAGGAAAAACTGTTTTTT.

Ten or more counts support this clonotype. The V call is TRBV7-9, the J call TRBJ1-1; 8 nucleotides line up with TRBD1. CDR3 length: 13 residues. Germline loops: CDR1 SEHNR, CDR2 FQNEAQ (reference sequence). J gave up 10 bases and V 1 base, and 5 bases lay outside the gene matches. The CDR3 bases are TGTGCCAGCAGCTTAGGGACAGGGCGGAGAGCTTTCTTT. Translated, it gives CASSLGTGRRAFF.